Sequencing of this T cell receptor beta chain was carried out in a study of blood T cell repertoires in COVID-19. The CDR3 is 15 residues long. Germline assignment: CDR1 MRHNA and CDR2 SNTAGT. Unmatched junction bases numbered 5, after V lost 5 bases and J lost 5 bases. The protocol was immunoSEQ multiplex PCR, while the TCRdb copy is restricted to in-frame clones and leaves out a portion. The sample has over 250,000 clones; approximately 83% are singletons. This chain connects TRBV6-4 to TRBJ2-2; 10 bases are shared with TRBD2. The clonotype originates from a woman in her fifties or sixties who had recovered from COVID-19. Sample: peripheral blood. In DNA form, the CDR3 reads TGTGCCAGCAGTCGGACTAGCGGAAATACCGGGGAGCTGTTTTTT. The encoded protein is CASSRTSGNTGELFF.